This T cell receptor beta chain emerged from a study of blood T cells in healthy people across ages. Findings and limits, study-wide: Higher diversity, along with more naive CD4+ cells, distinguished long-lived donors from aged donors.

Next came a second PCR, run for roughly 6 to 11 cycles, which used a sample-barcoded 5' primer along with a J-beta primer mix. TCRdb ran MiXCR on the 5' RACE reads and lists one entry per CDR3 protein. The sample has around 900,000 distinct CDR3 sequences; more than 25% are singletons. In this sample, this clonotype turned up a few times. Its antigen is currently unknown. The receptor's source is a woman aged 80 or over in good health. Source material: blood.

The CDR3 region is CASSFRGYAYEQYF. The CDR3, as DNA: TGTGCCAGCAGTTTTAGGGGTTATGCCTACGAGCAGTACTTC. The rearrangement joins TRBV27 to TRBJ2-7; D may be TRBD1 (5 bases). CDR1 and CDR2 (germline): MNHEY, SMNVEV (reference sequence). V lost 3 bases, J lost 2 bases, and 11 bases lay in between. The CDR3 loop spans 14 amino acids.